In its sample, the clone carrying this T cell receptor (beta chain) was seen a few times. The antigen is not known. Via MiXCR, TCRdb re-called the RT-PCR reads, giving one row per CDR3 protein. The top ten hold around 13% of the sample, which has about 530,000 distinct CDR3 sequences, 10% to 15% seen once. This CDR3 region has 12 residues. CDR1 SQVTM and CDR2 ANQGSEA come from the germline V gene. Unmatched junction bases numbered 1, after V lost 6 bases and J lost 4 bases. These data belong to a study of response to subunit inactivated influenza vaccine. Findings and limits, study-wide: Authors suggested that a seasonal influenza vaccination recruits few new T cells each time.

V gene TRBV29-1 combines with J gene TRBJ2-4; 9 bases line up with TRBD2. This receptor was identified in a man aged 50 to 60 who received an inactivated influenza vaccine. The specimen was PBMCs from blood, collected 40 to 50 days after vaccination. CDR3 sequence: CSVTSGKNIQYF. Written as DNA, the CDR3 is TGCAGCGTGACTAGCGGTAAAAACATTCAGTACTTC.